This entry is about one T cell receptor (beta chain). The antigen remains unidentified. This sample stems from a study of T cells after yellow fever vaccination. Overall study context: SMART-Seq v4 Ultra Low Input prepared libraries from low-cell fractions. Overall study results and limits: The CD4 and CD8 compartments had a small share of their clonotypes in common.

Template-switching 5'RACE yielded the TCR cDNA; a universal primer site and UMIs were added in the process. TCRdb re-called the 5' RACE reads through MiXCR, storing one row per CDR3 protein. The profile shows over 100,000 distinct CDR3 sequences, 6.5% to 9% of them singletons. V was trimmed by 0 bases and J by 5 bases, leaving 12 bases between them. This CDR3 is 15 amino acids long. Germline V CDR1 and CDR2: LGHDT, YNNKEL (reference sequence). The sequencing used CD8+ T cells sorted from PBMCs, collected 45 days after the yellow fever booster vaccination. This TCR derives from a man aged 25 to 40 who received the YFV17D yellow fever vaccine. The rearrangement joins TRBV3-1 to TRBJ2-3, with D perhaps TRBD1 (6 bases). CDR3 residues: CASSQDYRDRDTQYF. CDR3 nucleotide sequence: TGTGCCAGCAGCCAAGATTACAGGGATCGAGATACGCAGTATTTT.